Presented here are 13 T cell receptor beta chains from one specimen sequenced in a study of cytomegalovirus exposure and HLA in healthy donors. Vbeta (60) and Jbeta (13) primers were used in the PCR. Assay used: immunoSEQ multiplex PCR; TCRdb lists only in-frame clones, some missing. The data contain some 160,000 clones, roughly 85% of them seen just once; the ten biggest clones take up around 1.7%. The sequenced sample was PBMCs. Receptors were obtained from a woman aged 25 to 39 in good health and CMV-seronegative.

This chain uses TRBV14 with TRBJ2-7; D unresolved. The CDR3 is 13 residues long. Germline loops: CDR1 SGHDN, CDR2 FVKESK. The V end lost 1 base, the J end lost 8 bases, and 12 bases lay between the germline ends. CDR3 in amino acids: CASSQGADFQQYF. The CDR3 DNA is TGTGCCAGCAGCCAAGGTGCGGATTTTCAGCAGTACTTC. The complete variable domain, with remaining parts taken from reference TRBV14 and TRBJ2-7, reads EAGVTQFPSHSVIEKGQTVTLRCDPISGHDNLYWYRRVMGKEIKFLLHFVKESKQDESGMPNNRFLAERTGGTYSTLKVQPAELEDSGVYFCASSQGADFQQYFGPGTRLTVT.

The sample holds one count of this clone. V and J are TRBV29-1 and TRBJ1-2; a possible D gene is TRBD1 (6 bases). Germline V gives CDR1 SQVTM, CDR2 ANQGSEA. V was cut by 7 bases and J by 3 bases, with 15 bases left in between. This CDR3 has 13 amino acids. CDR3 coding DNA: TGCAGCGCCGACCGGGACAAGGACTATGGCTACACCTTC. This encodes CSADRDKDYGYTF.

This clone was seen a few times. V usage is TRBV7-3 and J usage is TRBJ2-1; 11 nucleotides align to TRBD2. This CDR3 is 15 amino acids long. J gave up 8 bases and V 5 bases, and 8 bases lay outside the gene matches. CDR1 is SGHTA, CDR2 FQGTGA, per germline. The CDR3 coding sequence is TGTGCCAGCAGCCTCCTTAGCGGGGGGGGTTATGAGCAGTTCTTC. It encodes CASSLLSGGGYEQFF.

The rearrangement uses TRBV13 and TRBJ2-2; D might be TRBD1 (5 bases). V was clipped by 2 bases and J by 4 bases, with 11 bases between them. The germline V gene has CDR1 PRHDT and CDR2 FYEKMQ (reference sequence). This CDR3 comprises 15 residues. In DNA, the CDR3 is TGTGCCAGCAGCTTATTCCAGGGAAGCACCGGGGAGCTGTTTTTT. This encodes CASSLFQGSTGELFF. Full variable domain (outside the CDR3, taken from reference TRBV13 and TRBJ2-2): AAGVIQSPRHLIKEKRETATLKCYPIPRHDTVYWYQQGPGQDPQFLISFYEKMQSDKGSIPDRFSAQQFSDYHSELNMSSLELGDSALYFCASSLFQGSTGELFFGEGSRLTVL.

The chain links TRBV19 to TRBJ1-1; 8 bases agree with TRBD1. This CDR3 region has 15 residues. Germline CDR1 and CDR2: LNHDA and SQIVND (reference sequence). V was clipped by 5 bases and J by 2 bases; unmatched bases: 7. In DNA form, the CDR3 reads TGTGCCAGTAGTCCGACAGGGGTGAAAAACACTGAAGCTTTCTTT. It is translated as CASSPTGVKNTEAFF.

The genes are TRBV29-1 and TRBJ1-2; 8 positions agree with TRBD1. The J segment lost 3 bases and the V segment lost 3 bases, leaving 6 bases of the junction unmatched. The CDR3 has 14 residues. Germline-derived CDR1 and CDR2 are SQVTM and ANQGSEA. The CDR3 sequence is CSVDQGAGDYGYTF. As DNA, the CDR3 is TGCAGCGTTGATCAGGGGGCTGGCGACTATGGCTACACCTTC.

The gene calls are TRBV6-1 and TRBJ2-7; perhaps TRBD1 as D (5 bases). Germline loops: CDR1 MNHNS, CDR2 SASEGT. Trimming removed 3 bases from V and 6 bases from J, with 9 bases in between. CDR3 length: 12 amino acids. The CDR3 nucleotides read TGTGCCAGCAGTGATCTTACAGGCGAGCAGTACTTC. This translates into CASSDLTGEQYF.

The J gene is TRBJ2-7, the V gene TRBV2; a weak D match, TRBD2 (6 bases). The CDR3 consists of 14 residues. Germline lookup yields CDR1 SNHLY and CDR2 FYNNEI. The ends were cut back, 6 bases at V and 5 bases at J, with 17 bases in the middle. The CDR3 sequence is CASSGTPSTDEQYF. CDR3 sequence (DNA): TGTGCCAGCAGCGGGACTCCCTCCACGGACGAGCAGTACTTC.

The chain joins TRBV15 to TRBJ2-3; possible D gene TRBD2, 6 bases. With 5 bases removed from V and 5 bases from J, the gap between germline ends came to 11 bases. Germline loops: CDR1 LNHNV, CDR2 YYDKDF (reference sequence). CDR3 length equals 13 residues. The CDR3: CATSGRRRDTQYF. The CDR3 region has the DNA TGTGCCACCAGCGGGAGGAGGAGAGATACGCAGTATTTT.

This chain uses TRBV6-5 with TRBJ1-1; 8 positions agree with TRBD1. Germline CDR1 MNHEY, CDR2 SVGAGI. The V segment lost 8 bases and the J segment 0 bases; nucleotides outside the gene matches: 8. The CDR3 runs 15 residues. In DNA, the CDR3 is TGTGCCAGCCGGACAGGGCCCAATTTGAACACTGAAGCTTTCTTT. Translation gives CASRTGPNLNTEAFF.

The V and J genes are TRBV5-6 and TRBJ1-2; a possible D gene is TRBD1 (5 bases). The CDR3 extends over 17 amino acids. Germline V CDR1 and CDR2: SGHDT, YYEEEE. Trimming shortened V by 0 bases and J by 2 bases, and 17 bases separated the two germline ends. CDR3 in amino acids: CASSLARVGPLNYGYTF. CDR3 nucleotides: TGTGCCAGCAGCTTGGCCAGGGTGGGGCCCCTAAACTATGGCTACACCTTC.

The gene calls are TRBV7-2 and TRBJ2-3; 7 bases line up with TRBD2. The germline V gene has CDR1 SGHTA and CDR2 FQGNSA. V lost 3 bases to trimming and J lost 6 bases; unmatched junction nucleotides: 6. This CDR3 is built from 14 residues. The CDR3 sequence is CASSLSGRVDTQYF. The CDR3 region has the DNA TGTGCCAGCAGCTTGTCGGGGAGGGTGGATACGCAGTATTTT. The variable domain in full, with the rest retrieved from reference TRBV7-2 and TRBJ2-3, is GAGVSQSPSNKVTEKGKDVELRCDPISGHTALYWYRQSLGQGLEFLIYFQGNSAPDKSGLPSDRFSAERTGGSVSTLTIQRTQQEDSAVYLCASSLSGRVDTQYFGPGTRLTVL.

The chain uses TRBV6-1 and TRBJ1-5; the D is unclear. Germline V gene data show CDR1 as MNHNS and CDR2 as SASEGT. The CDR3 totals 14 residues. Between the trimmed V and J ends, which lost 8 bases and 0 bases, there was a span of 11 bases. This CDR3 is CASRTRNSNQPQHF. In nucleotides, the CDR3 is TGTGCCAGCCGCACACGAAATAGCAATCAGCCCCAGCATTTT.